Presented here are 23 T cell receptor beta chains from one specimen sequenced in a study of T cell repertoires in cytomegalovirus infection. TCRdb re-analysed the reads in MiXCR, keeping a single row per CDR3 protein. Among hundreds of thousands of distinct CDR3 sequences listed, over 9% were seen once. Sequenced sample: PBMCs. These TCRs come from a human donor in good health (CMV status not recorded). Some clones in this sample may be carry-over from other donors' samples.

This clonotype was observed many times. This chain uses TRBV6-1 with TRBJ1-1, with a tentative D call TRBD1 (5 bases). The V and J ends lost 5 bases and 6 bases respectively, with 19 bases between them. The germline V gene has CDR1 MNHNS and CDR2 SASEGT. CDR3 length: 15 residues. The CDR3 spells CASSSKQVLRAEAFF. In DNA, the CDR3 is TGTGCCAGCAGTTCAAAACAGGTGTTAAGGGCTGAAGCTTTCTTT.

This chain uses TRBV5-5 with TRBJ1-2; no clear D gene. The V gene lost 4 bases and the J gene lost 0 bases, with 16 bases spanning the gap. Germline CDR1 is SGHKS and CDR2 is YYEKEE (reference sequence). This CDR3 contains 16 residues. This chain's CDR3 is CASSPGRWNSNYGYTF. CDR3 in DNA: TGTGCCAGCAGCCCCGGGAGGTGGAACTCTAACTATGGCTACACCTTC.

This clonotype turned up a few times. This rearrangement joins TRBV6-6 to TRBJ2-2; the match to TRBD2 covers 10 bases. Germline loops: CDR1 MNHNY, CDR2 SVGAGI (reference sequence). CDR3 length: 15 amino acids. V lost 8 bases, J lost 9 bases, and 12 bases stayed unmatched. The CDR3 region has the DNA TGTGCCAGCCGATTACTAGCGGGAAGTTTAAGGGAGCTGTTTTTT. Translation: CASRLLAGSLRELFF.

This clonotype occurred many times. This chain uses TRBV5-6 with TRBJ2-1, with 11 bases aligning to TRBD1. The CDR3 loop spans 23 amino acids. Germline CDR1 and CDR2: SGHDT and YYEEEE. With V trimmed by 1 base and J by 1 base, 22 bases remained unmatched. The CDR3 protein is CASSLLDRGPGGRFYWSYNEQFF. In DNA form, the CDR3 reads TGTGCCAGCAGCTTGCTGGACAGGGGGCCGGGCGGGAGGTTTTACTGGTCCTACAATGAGCAGTTCTTC.

This clonotype was found many times. The chain joins TRBV7-2 to TRBJ2-4; 7 bases map to TRBD2. The CDR3 is made up of 15 amino acids. Germline CDR1 SGHTA, CDR2 FQGNSA. The ends lost 5 bases at V and 1 base at J; junction bases unmatched: 5. The CDR3 nucleotides read TGTGCCAGCAGCGGGGGAGGGGCGGCCAAAAACATTCAGTACTTC. This encodes CASSGGGAAKNIQYF.

This clonotype appeared many times. The chain uses TRBV5-4 and TRBJ2-7, with TRBD2 matching over 12 bases. The CDR3 runs 15 residues. Germline V gene data show CDR1 as SGHNT and CDR2 as YYREEE (reference sequence). V shed 3 bases, J shed 5 bases, and the junction held 6 bases outside the gene matches. CDR3: CASSYTSGGTHEQYF. CDR3 sequence (DNA): TGTGCCAGCAGCTATACTAGCGGGGGGACTCACGAGCAGTACTTC. The full variable domain, with the rest looked up from reference TRBV5-4 and TRBJ2-7, is ETGVTQSPTHLIKTRGQQVTLRCSSQSGHNTVSWYQQALGQGPQFIFQYYREEENGRGNFPPRFSGLQFPNYSSELNVNALELDDSALYLCASSYTSGGTHEQYFGPGTRLTVT.

In its sample, this clonotype was seen many times. The chain uses TRBV6-1 and TRBJ2-5; D may be TRBD2 (6 bases). V lost 5 bases and J 5 bases, leaving 18 bases between the germline ends. The CDR3 consists of 15 residues. CDR1 is MNHNS and CDR2 is SASEGT in the germline V gene. For the CDR3, the DNA is TGTGCCAGCAGTCCCCCGGGAGTCCCCAGCGAGACCCAGTACTTC. Protein product: CASSPPGVPSETQYF.

At least ten counts were recorded for this clonotype. V gene TRBV11-2 combines with J gene TRBJ2-3; weak D call: TRBD2 (5 bases). Germline loops: CDR1 SGHAT, CDR2 FQNNGV. Trimming left V 4 bases short and J 6 bases short, with 14 bases between. CDR3 length: 14 amino acids. CDR3 loop: CASSWGGADDTQYF. CDR3 in DNA: TGTGCCAGCAGCTGGGGTGGAGCGGACGATACGCAGTATTTT.

This chain connects TRBV9 to TRBJ1-2, with no clear D. Trimming left V 4 bases short and J 4 bases short, with 14 bases between. The CDR3 covers 14 residues. The V gene's germline CDR1 is SGDLS and CDR2 YYNGEE. DNA of the CDR3: TGTGCCAGCAGCTCCGGCGTAGTACTCTATGGCTACACCTTC. Amino acid sequence: CASSSGVVLYGYTF.

This clonotype was counted at least ten times. The chain carries TRBV6-1 and TRBJ1-3; D is unresolved. V lost 6 bases and J lost 2, with 20 bases in between. The CDR3 consists of 17 residues. The germline gives CDR1 MNHNS, CDR2 SASEGT. CDR3 nucleotide sequence: TGTGCCAGCAGGGACCCCCGGACCGATTCTCCTGGAAACACCATATATTTT. It is translated as CASRDPRTDSPGNTIYF.

This chain connects TRBV2 to TRBJ1-2; D unresolved. The V gene lost 6 bases and the J gene lost 8 bases, with 13 bases spanning the gap. The length of the CDR3 is 12 residues. Germline CDR1 reads SNHLY; CDR2 reads FYNNEI. DNA for the CDR3: TGTGCCAGCAGGAGGACCCTCTCGGGCTACACCTTC. Translated: CASRRTLSGYTF. The full variable domain, with the rest looked up from reference TRBV2 and TRBJ1-2, is EPEVTQTPSHQVTQMGQEVILRCVPISNHLYFYWYRQILGQKVEFLVSFYNNEISEKSEIFDDQFSVERPDGSNFTLKIRSTKLEDSAMYFCASRRTLSGYTFGSGTRLTVV.

This clonotype was observed at least ten times. The chain employs TRBV18 and TRBJ2-2; the match to TRBD2 covers 14 bases. Germline assignment: CDR1 KGHSH and CDR2 LQKENI. The CDR3 is made up of 17 amino acids. V was clipped by 3 bases and J by 5 bases; unmatched bases: 5. In DNA form, the CDR3 reads TGTGCCAGCTCACCGGGACTAGCGGGAGTGAGGACCGGGGAGCTGTTTTTT. Amino acid sequence: CASSPGLAGVRTGELFF.

This clonotype has ten or more counts. Here the CDR3 reads CASTAGTTNEKLFF. CDR3 nucleotide sequence: TGTGCCAGCACTGCAGGAACAACTAATGAAAAACTGTTTTTT. The rearrangement joins TRBV12-3 or TRBV12-4 to TRBJ1-4; D unclear. The CDR3 is 14 residues long. The V and J ends lost 7 bases and 0 bases respectively, with 9 bases between them.

This clonotype was picked up many times. The chain carries TRBV19 and TRBJ2-1; D gene unclear. The ends were cut back, 5 bases at V and 8 bases at J, with 10 bases in the middle. The CDR3 runs to 12 residues. The germline V gene encodes CDR1 LNHDA and CDR2 SQIVND (reference sequence). CDR3 residues: CASSRVVDEQFF. CDR3 sequence (DNA): TGTGCCAGTAGTCGGGTAGTCGATGAGCAGTTCTTC.

This clonotype was seen more than once but under ten times. The chain couples TRBV20-1 to TRBJ2-7; 8 positions agree with TRBD2. This CDR3 is 15 amino acids long. CDR1 and CDR2 (germline): DFQATT, SNEGSKA (reference sequence). The V and J ends lost 4 bases and 0 bases, in that order; junction bases with no gene match: 8. CDR3 protein: CSATGGLAGSYEQYF. DNA for the CDR3: TGCAGTGCTACGGGGGGGCTAGCGGGCTCCTACGAGCAGTACTTC.

The chain joins TRBV11-2 to TRBJ1-4; D perhaps matches TRBD1 (6 bases). V lost 4 bases and J lost 7, with 13 bases in between. This CDR3 is 14 amino acids long. Germline CDR1 and CDR2: SGHAT and FQNNGV. CDR3 loop: CASSSGGHLEKLFF. CDR3 sequence (DNA): TGTGCCAGCAGCTCCGGGGGGCATCTTGAAAAACTGTTTTTT.

This clonotype was seen at least ten times. V is TRBV7-3 and J is TRBJ2-7, with a possible D match to TRBD2 (5 bases). CDR1 is SGHTA and CDR2 is FQGTGA in the germline V gene. Trimming cost V 5 bases and J 6 bases, with 14 bases left between them. The CDR3 has 13 amino acids. The CDR3 region is CASSTDRAGEQYF. The CDR3 DNA reads TGTGCCAGCAGCACCGACCGGGCGGGCGAGCAGTACTTC.

This clonotype was counted many times. The chain couples TRBV28 to TRBJ2-5; 11 bases line up with TRBD2. The CDR3 is 16 amino acids. Looked up from germline, CDR1 is MDHEN and CDR2 is SYDVKM. V lost 3 bases, J lost 1 base, and 4 bases stayed unmatched. The CDR3 DNA reads TGTGCCAGCAGTTTGAGTAGCGGGAGGGTCCAAGAGACCCAGTACTTC. This encodes CASSLSSGRVQETQYF.

This clonotype came up many times. The J gene is TRBJ1-5, the V gene TRBV19, with D possibly matching TRBD1 (5 bases). The germline V and J ends were trimmed by 3 bases and 5 bases, with 5 bases remaining between them. CDR1 is LNHDA, CDR2 SQIVND, per germline (reference sequence). The CDR3 sequence is 12 residues long. The CDR3 DNA sequence: TGTGCCAGTAGTATGGGGGATCAGCCCCAGCATTTT. Amino acids: CASSMGDQPQHF.

The rearrangement joins TRBV29-1 to TRBJ2-7; TRBD1 matches at 8 bases. The CDR3 spans 14 residues. J gave up 3 bases and V 5 bases, and 9 bases lay outside the gene matches. Germline CDR1 and CDR2: SQVTM and ANQGSEA. CDR3: CSVLGAGGIYEQYF. CDR3 DNA: TGCAGCGTTCTCGGGGCAGGGGGCATCTACGAGCAGTACTTC.

In regard to this clonotype: The CDR3 ends on some other residue instead of the conserved phenylalanine or tryptophan, so this is likely a read error. V gene TRBV7-6 combines with J gene TRBJ1-1; D ambiguous. Germline loops: CDR1 SGHVS, CDR2 FNYEAQ. V was trimmed by 1 base and J by 3 bases, leaving 3 bases between them. The CDR3 length is 12 residues. CDR3 in amino acids: CASSLVDTEAFS. CDR3 in DNA: TGTGCCAGCAGCTTAGTCGACACTGAAGCTTTCTCT.

Many counts were recorded for this clonotype. The chain carries TRBV27 and TRBJ2-6, with D hard to call. Trimming left V 3 bases short and J 1 base short, with 7 bases between. The length of the CDR3 is 15 residues. The V gene's germline CDR1 is MNHEY and CDR2 SMNVEV (reference sequence). CDR3 loop: CASSLDGSGANVLTF. In DNA form, the CDR3 reads TGTGCCAGCAGTTTGGATGGTTCTGGGGCCAACGTCCTGACTTTC.

In this sample, this clonotype turned up many times. The chain carries TRBV14 and TRBJ2-1; a possible D gene is TRBD2 (5 bases). V was cut by 2 bases and J by 7 bases, with 15 bases left in between. CDR1 SGHDN and CDR2 FVKESK come from the germline V gene. CDR3 length: 15 residues. CDR3 region: CASSQPQGSENEQFF. The CDR3 coding sequence is TGTGCCAGCAGCCAACCCCAAGGGAGTGAGAATGAGCAGTTCTTC.